This TCR beta chain appears in the sequencing data of a study of blood T cell repertoires in COVID-19. The wider study: Samples came from the United States, Italy and Spain, spanning acute and convalescent COVID-19. Nucleic acid was either cDNA or gDNA, and it came from T cells, B-cell-depleted T cells, or PBMCs.

Authors' processing steps: It was from reference gene primer amplification that nucleated cell counts were estimated. Using immunoSEQ multiplex PCR, the repertoire was profiled, and TCRdb retains in-frame clones only, with some absent. The D gene and trimming were derived from the DNA, and the V and J assignments and clone size from that table. This table has a few hundred thousand clones, about 83% appearing once. V was clipped by 2 bases and J by 2 bases; unmatched bases: 7. The CDR3 loop spans 16 amino acids. Germline V lookup: CDR1 SGHDT, CDR2 YYEEEE. This receptor was obtained from a woman in her thirties or forties who had recovered from COVID-19. The specimen was peripheral blood. The chain combines TRBV5-6 with TRBJ2-1; the match to TRBD1 covers 7 bases. In DNA, the CDR3 is TGTGCCAGCAGCTTAAACCTTGGACAGGCCTACAATGAGCAGTTCTTC. Translation gives CASSLNLGQAYNEQFF.